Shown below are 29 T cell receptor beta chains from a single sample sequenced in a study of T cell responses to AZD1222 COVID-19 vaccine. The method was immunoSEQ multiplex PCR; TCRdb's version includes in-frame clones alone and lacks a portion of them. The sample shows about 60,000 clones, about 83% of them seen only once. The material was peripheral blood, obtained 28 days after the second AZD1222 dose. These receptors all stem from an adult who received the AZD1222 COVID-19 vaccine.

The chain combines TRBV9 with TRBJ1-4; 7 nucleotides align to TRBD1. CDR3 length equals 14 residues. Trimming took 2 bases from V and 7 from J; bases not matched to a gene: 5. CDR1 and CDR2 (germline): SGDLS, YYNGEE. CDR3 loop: CASSVGGQSEKLFF. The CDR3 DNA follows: TGTGCCAGCAGCGTGGGGGGACAGAGTGAAAAACTGTTTTTT.

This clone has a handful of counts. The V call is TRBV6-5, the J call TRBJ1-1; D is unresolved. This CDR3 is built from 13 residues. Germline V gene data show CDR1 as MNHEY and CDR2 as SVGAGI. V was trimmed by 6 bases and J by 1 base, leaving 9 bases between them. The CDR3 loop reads CASSLWENTEAFF. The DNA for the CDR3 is TGTGCCAGCAGCCTCTGGGAGAACACTGAAGCTTTCTTT.

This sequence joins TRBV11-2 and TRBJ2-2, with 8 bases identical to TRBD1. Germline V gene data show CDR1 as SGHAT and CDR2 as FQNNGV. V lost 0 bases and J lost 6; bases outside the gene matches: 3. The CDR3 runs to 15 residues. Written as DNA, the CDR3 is TGTGCCAGCAGCTTAGATTGGGGACAGGCCGGGGAGCTGTTTTTT. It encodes CASSLDWGQAGELFF.

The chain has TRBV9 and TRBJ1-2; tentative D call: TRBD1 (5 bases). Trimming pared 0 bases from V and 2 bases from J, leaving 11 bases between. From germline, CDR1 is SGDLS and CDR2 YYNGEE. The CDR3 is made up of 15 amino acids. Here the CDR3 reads CASSVGPGLNYGYTF. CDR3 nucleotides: TGTGCCAGCAGCGTAGGACCGGGACTAAACTATGGCTACACCTTC.

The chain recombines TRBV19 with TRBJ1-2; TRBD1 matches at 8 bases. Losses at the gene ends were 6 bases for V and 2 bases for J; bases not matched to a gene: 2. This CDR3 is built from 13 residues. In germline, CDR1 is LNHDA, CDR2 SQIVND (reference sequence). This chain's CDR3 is CASRGQANYGYTF. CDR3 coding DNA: TGTGCCAGTAGGGGACAGGCGAACTATGGCTACACCTTC.

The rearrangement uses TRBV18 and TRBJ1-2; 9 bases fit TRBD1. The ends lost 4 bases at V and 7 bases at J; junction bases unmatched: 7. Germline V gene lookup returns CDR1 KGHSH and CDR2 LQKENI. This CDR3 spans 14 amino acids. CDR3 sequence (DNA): TGTGCCAGCTCACTCGGACAGGGGTTGAGTGGCTACACCTTC. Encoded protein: CASSLGQGLSGYTF.

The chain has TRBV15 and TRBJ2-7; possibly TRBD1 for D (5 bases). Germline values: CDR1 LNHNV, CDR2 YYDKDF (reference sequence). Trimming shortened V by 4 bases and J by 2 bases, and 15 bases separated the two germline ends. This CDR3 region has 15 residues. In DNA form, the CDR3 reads TGTGCCACCAGCAAAGAGTTCCAGGGCCCCTACGAGCAGTACTTC. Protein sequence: CATSKEFQGPYEQYF.

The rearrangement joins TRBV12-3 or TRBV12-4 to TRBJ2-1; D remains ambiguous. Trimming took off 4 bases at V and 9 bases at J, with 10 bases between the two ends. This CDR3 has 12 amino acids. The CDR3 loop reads CASSWAQGEQFF. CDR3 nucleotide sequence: TGTGCCAGCAGTTGGGCCCAAGGTGAGCAGTTCTTC.

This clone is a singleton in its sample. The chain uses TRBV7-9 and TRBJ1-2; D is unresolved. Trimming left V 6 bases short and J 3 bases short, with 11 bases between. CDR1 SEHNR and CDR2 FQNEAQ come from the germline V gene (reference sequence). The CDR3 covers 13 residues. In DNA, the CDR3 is TGTGCCAGCAGTCTTCAGGATGACTATGGCTACACCTTC. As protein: CASSLQDDYGYTF.

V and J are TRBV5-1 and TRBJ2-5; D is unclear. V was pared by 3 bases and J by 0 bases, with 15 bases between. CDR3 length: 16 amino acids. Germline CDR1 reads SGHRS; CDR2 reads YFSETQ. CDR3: CASSSTPLLDQETQYF. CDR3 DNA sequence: TGCGCCAGCAGCTCGACGCCGTTACTGGACCAAGAGACCCAGTACTTC.

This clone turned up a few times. The CDR3 nucleotides are TGTGCCAGCAGCTTTGGGCCGAACACCGGGGAGCTGTTTTTT. It encodes CASSFGPNTGELFF. J is TRBJ2-2 and V is TRBV7-6; D gene unclear. V lost 3 bases and J 0 bases, leaving 5 bases between the germline ends. CDR3 length equals 14 residues. Germline loops: CDR1 SGHVS, CDR2 FNYEAQ.

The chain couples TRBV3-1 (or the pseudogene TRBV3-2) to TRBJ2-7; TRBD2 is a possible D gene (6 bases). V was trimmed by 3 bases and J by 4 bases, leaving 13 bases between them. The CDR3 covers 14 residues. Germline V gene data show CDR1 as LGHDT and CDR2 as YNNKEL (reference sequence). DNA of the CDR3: TGTGCCAGCAGCCAGAGGGCCGGGGGATACGAGCAGTACTTC. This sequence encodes CASSQRAGGYEQYF.

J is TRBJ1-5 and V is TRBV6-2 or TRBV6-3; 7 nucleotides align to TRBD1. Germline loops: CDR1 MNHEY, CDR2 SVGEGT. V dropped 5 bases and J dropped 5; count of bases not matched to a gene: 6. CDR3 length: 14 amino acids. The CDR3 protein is CASSTGTDYQPQHF. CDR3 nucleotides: TGTGCCAGCAGTACCGGGACAGATTATCAGCCCCAGCATTTT.

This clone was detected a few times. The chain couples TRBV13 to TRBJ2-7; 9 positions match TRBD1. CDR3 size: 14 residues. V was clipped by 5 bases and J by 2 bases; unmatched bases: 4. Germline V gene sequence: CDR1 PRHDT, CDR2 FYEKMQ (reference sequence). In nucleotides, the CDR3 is TGTGCCAGCAGCCCGGGACAGGGTGCCTACGAGCAGTACTTC. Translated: CASSPGQGAYEQYF.

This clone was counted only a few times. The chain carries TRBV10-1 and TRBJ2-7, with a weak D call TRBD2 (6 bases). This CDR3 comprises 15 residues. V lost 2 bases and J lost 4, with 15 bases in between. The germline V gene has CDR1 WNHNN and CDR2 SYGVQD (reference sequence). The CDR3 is CASSEQVGGKYEQYF. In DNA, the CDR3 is TGCGCCAGCAGTGAGCAAGTAGGAGGGAAGTACGAGCAGTACTTC.

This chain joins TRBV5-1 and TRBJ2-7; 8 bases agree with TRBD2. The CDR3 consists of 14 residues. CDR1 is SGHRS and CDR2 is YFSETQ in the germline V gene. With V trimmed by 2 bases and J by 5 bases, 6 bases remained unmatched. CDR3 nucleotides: TGCGCCAGCAGCTTAGAGGCGGGGGGAAACGAGCAGTACTTC. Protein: CASSLEAGGNEQYF. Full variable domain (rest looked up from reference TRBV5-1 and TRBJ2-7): KAGVTQTPRYLIKTRGQQVTLSCSPISGHRSVSWYQQTPGQGLQFLFEYFSETQRNKGNFPGRFSGRQFSNSRSEMNVSTLELGDSALYLCASSLEAGGNEQYFGPGTRLTVT.

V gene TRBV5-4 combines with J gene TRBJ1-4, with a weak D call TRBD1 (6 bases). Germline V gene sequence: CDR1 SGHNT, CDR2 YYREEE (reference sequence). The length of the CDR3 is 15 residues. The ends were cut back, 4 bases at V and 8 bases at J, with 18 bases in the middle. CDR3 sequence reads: CASSPGGRGLEKLFF. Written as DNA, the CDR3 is TGTGCCAGCAGCCCCGGGGGCAGGGGATTAGAAAAACTGTTTTTT.

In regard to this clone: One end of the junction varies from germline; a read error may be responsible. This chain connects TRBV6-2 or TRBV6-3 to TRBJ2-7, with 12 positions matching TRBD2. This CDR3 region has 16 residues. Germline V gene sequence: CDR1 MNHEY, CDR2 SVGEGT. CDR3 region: CASSSPRLAGEPGGNF. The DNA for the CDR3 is TGTGCCAGCAGTTCTCCGCGACTAGCGGGGGAGCCGGGCGGGAACTTC.

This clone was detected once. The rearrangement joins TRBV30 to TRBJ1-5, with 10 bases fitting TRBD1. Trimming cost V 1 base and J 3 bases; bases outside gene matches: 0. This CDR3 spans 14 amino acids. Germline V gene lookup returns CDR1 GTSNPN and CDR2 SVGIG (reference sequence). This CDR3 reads CAWSGQGANQPQHF. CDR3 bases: TGTGCCTGGAGTGGACAGGGGGCCAATCAGCCCCAGCATTTT. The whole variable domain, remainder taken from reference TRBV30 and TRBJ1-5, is SQTIHQWPATLVQPVGSPLSLECTVEGTSNPNLYWYRQAAGRGLQLLFYSVGIGQISSEVPQNLSASRPQDRQFILSSKKLLLSDSGFYLCAWSGQGANQPQHFGDGTRLSIL.

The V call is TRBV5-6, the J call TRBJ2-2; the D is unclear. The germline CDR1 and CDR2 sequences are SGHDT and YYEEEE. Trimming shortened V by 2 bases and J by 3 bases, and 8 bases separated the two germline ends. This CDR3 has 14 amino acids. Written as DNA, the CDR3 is TGTGCCAGCAGCTTCGAGGATTACACCGGGGAGCTGTTTTTT. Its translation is CASSFEDYTGELFF.

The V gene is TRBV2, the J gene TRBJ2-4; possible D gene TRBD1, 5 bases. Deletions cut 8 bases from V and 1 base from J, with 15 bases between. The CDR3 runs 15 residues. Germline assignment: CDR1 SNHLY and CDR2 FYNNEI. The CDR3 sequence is CASEDWGAAKNIQYF. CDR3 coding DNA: TGTGCCAGCGAAGATTGGGGCGCGGCCAAAAACATTCAGTACTTC.

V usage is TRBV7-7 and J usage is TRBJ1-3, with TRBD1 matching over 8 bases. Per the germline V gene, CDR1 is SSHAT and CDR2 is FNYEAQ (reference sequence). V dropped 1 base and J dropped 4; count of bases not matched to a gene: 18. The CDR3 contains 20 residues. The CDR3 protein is CASSLVWNTGTGLTGNTIYF. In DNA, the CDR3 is TGTGCCAGCAGCTTAGTGTGGAACACCGGGACAGGTCTTACGGGAAACACCATATATTTT.

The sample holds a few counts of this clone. The CDR3, as DNA: TGTGCCAGCAGCAGGGGACTAGCTGAAACTAGAAATGAGCAGTTCTTC. It yields the protein CASSRGLAETRNEQFF. V is TRBV11-2 and J is TRBJ2-1; 9 bases match TRBD2. The CDR3 length is 16 residues. Germline CDR1 reads SGHAT; CDR2 reads FQNNGV. J gave up 7 bases and V 5 bases, and 12 bases lay outside the gene matches.

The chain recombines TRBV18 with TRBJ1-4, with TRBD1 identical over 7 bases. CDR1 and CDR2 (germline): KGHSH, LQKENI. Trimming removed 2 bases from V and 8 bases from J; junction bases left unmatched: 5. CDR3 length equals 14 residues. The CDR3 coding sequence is TGTGCCAGCTCACCAATGGACAGGCCAGAAAAACTGTTTTTT. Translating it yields CASSPMDRPEKLFF.

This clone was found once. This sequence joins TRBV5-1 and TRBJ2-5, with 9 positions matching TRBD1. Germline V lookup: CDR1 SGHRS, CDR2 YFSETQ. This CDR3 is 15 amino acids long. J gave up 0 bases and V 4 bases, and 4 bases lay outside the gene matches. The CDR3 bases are TGCGCCAGCAGCGCCGGGACAGGGAACCAAGAGACCCAGTACTTC. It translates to CASSAGTGNQETQYF. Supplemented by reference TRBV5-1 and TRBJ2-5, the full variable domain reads KAGVTQTPRYLIKTRGQQVTLSCSPISGHRSVSWYQQTPGQGLQFLFEYFSETQRNKGNFPGRFSGRQFSNSRSEMNVSTLELGDSALYLCASSAGTGNQETQYFGPGTRLLVL.

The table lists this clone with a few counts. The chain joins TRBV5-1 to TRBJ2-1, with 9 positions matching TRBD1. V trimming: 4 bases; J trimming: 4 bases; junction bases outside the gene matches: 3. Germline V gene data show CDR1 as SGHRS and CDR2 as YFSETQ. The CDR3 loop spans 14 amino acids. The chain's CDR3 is CASSVQGAYNEQFF. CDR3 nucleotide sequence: TGCGCCAGCAGCGTACAGGGGGCTTACAATGAGCAGTTCTTC.

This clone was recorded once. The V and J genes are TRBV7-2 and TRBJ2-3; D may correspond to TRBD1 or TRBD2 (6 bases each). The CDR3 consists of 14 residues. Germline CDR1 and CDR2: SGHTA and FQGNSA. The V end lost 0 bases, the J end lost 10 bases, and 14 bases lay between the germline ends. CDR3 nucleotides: TGTGCCAGCAGCTTAGCCTCGGGGGCTGGGGCGCAGTATTTT. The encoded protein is CASSLASGAGAQYF.

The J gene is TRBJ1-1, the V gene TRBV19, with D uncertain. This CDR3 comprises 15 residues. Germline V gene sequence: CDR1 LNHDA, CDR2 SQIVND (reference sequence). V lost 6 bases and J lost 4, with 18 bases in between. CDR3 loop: CASSPPGWRSTEAFF. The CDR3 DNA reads TGTGCCAGTAGCCCCCCGGGTTGGCGGTCCACTGAAGCTTTCTTT.

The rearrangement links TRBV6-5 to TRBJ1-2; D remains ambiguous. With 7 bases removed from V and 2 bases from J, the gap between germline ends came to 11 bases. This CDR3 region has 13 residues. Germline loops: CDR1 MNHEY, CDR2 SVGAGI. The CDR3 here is CASKEGTNYGYTF. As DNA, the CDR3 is TGTGCCAGCAAAGAGGGAACCAACTATGGCTACACCTTC.